This TCR beta chain was found in a study of cytomegalovirus exposure and HLA in healthy donors. Study results and limitations: Researchers reportedly found TCR beta sequences accurately predicted most subjects' HLA-A and HLA-B alleles. Several of the most significant clusters appeared, in a later analysis, to be linked to common viral pathogens. TCR beta chain V- and J-gene trimming was linked, in a later analysis, to a missense variant in DCLRE1C.

A remark on this clone: Its antigen is unknown.

The donors, nominally healthy at sampling, likely had unrecorded immune exposures. Per the germline V gene, CDR1 is SGHTS and CDR2 is YDEGEE. CDR3 size: 14 residues. V gave up 8 bases and J gave up 2 bases; unmatched junction bases: 6. The PCR made use of 60 Vbeta and 13 Jbeta primers. Sequenced by immunoSEQ multiplex PCR; TCRdb stores in-frame clones only, minus some. The table records some 60,000 clones, about 77% of them present only once. This TCR was recovered from a woman aged 25 to 39 in good health and CMV-seronegative. Sequencing was carried out using PBMCs. The gene calls are TRBV5-8 and TRBJ2-3; TRBD2 agrees at 9 bases. CDR3 in DNA: TGTGCCAGACAAGCGGGAGGACTCACAGATACGCAGTATTTT. This sequence encodes CARQAGGLTDTQYF. The complete variable domain, with remaining parts taken from reference TRBV5-8 and TRBJ2-3, reads EAGVTQSPTHLIKTRGQQATLRCSPISGHTSVYWYQQALGLGLQFLLWYDEGEERNRGNFPPRFSGRQFPNYSSELNVNALELEDSALYLCARQAGGLTDTQYFGPGTRLTVL.